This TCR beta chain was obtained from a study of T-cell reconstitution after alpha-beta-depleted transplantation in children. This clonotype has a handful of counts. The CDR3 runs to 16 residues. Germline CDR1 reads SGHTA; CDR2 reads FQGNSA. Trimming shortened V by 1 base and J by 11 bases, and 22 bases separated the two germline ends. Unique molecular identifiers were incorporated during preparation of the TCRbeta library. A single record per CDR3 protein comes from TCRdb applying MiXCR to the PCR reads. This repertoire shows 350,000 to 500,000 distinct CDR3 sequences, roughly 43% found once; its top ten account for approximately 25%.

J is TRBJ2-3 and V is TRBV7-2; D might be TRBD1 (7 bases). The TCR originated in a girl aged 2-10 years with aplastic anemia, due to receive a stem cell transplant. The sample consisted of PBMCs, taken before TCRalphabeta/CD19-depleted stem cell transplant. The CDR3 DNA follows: TGTGCCAGCAGCTTAGTGGGGATCGCAGGGGGGTTCGGGCAGTATTTT. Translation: CASSLVGIAGGFGQYF. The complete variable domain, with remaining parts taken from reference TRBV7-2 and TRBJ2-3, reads GAGVSQSPSNKVTEKGKDVELRCDPISGHTALYWYRQSLGQGLEFLIYFQGNSAPDKSGLPSDRFSAERTGGSVSTLTIQRTQQEDSAVYLCASSLVGIAGGFGQYFGPGTRLTVL.